These 2 T cell receptor beta chains were sequenced from one sample in a study of beta chain features in type 1 diabetes (dated by TCRdb to between 2017 and 2018). The library was built by means of the immunoSEQ multiplex PCR assay. The entire amount of isolated RNA was reverse transcribed using the High Capacity cDNA Reverse Transcription Kit, so the sequenced TCRB transcripts were expressed ones. TCRdb limited this immuneACCESS table to in-frame rearrangements with V and J called. A share of clones is missing; checked studies link under half to unresolved V genes, and the rest is unexplained. This sample has fewer than 900,000 clones in its table, and around a sixth of those were observed once. About 0.025% of the sample is held by the ten biggest clonotypes. Source material: naive CD4+ T cells from blood. The label giving this sample's cell subset or site can be read as: true naive CD4+ T cells. These receptors were collected from a woman under 30 in good health.

The CDR3 nucleotides are TGTGCCAGCAGCTTGCTCTTGCGGTTGAAAGAGACCCAGTACTTC. Amino acids: CASSLLLRLKETQYF. The chain couples TRBV5-6 to TRBJ2-5; no definite D call. Looked up from germline, CDR1 is SGHDT and CDR2 is YYEEEE. This CDR3 spans 15 amino acids. The V end was cut by 1 base, the J end by 3 bases, with 13 bases between.

This clone has just a few counts. CDR3 protein: CSGQGSGLASYNEQFF. The DNA of the CDR3 is TGCAGCGGTCAAGGCTCGGGACTCGCCTCCTACAATGAGCAGTTCTTC. This sequence joins TRBV29-1 and TRBJ2-1, with D maybe TRBD2 (6 bases). This CDR3 region has 16 residues. Trimming cost V 7 bases and J 0 bases, with 19 bases left between them. CDR1 SQVTM and CDR2 ANQGSEA come from the germline V gene.